This TCR beta chain comes out of a study of T cell repertoires in cytomegalovirus infection. At the level of the study: Matching HLA type, along with CMV infection, was indicated by public TCR beta signatures.

The table lists this clonotype with a few counts. CDR1 and CDR2 (germline): MNHEY, SMNVEV (reference sequence). The CDR3 is made up of 14 amino acids. Trimming removed 6 bases from V and 7 bases from J, with 18 bases in between. TCRdb fed the reads into MiXCR, producing one record per CDR3 protein. Here the sample spans under 250,000 distinct CDR3 sequences, approximately 7% being singletons. The chain combines TRBV27 with TRBJ1-2; no clear D gene. This TCR was sampled from a human donor in good health (CMV status not recorded). Some clones in this sample may be carry-over from other donors' samples. Material for sequencing was PBMCs. The CDR3 sequence is CASRGIADGLGYTF. The DNA for the CDR3 is TGTGCCAGCAGGGGGATAGCCGACGGTCTTGGCTACACCTTC.